The entry below describes one TCR beta chain. The target antigen is unknown. The sample is drawn from a study of PD-1 blockade in classical Hodgkin lymphoma. There was relapse after autologous stem cell transplantation in every patient, and there was variation in brentuximab vedotin exposure. Researchers used magnetic negative selection to pull out pure CD4+ T cells from thawed PBMCs. The protocol was immunoSEQ multiplex PCR, while the TCRdb copy is restricted to in-frame clones and leaves out a portion. In the table there are about 29,000 clones, 65% to 90% of which are singletons. The CDR3 sequence is 16 residues long. Germline trimming cut 0 bases from V and 6 bases from J; bases unmatched to any gene: 8. Germline V gene lookup returns CDR1 SGHRS and CDR2 YFSETQ. General study points: Baseline TCR diversity was reportedly lower in newly diagnosed patients than healthy donors.

This sequence was found in a human donor with classical Hodgkin lymphoma. This chain joins TRBV5-1 and TRBJ2-3; 9 nucleotides line up with TRBD1. The sample was CD4+ T cells from blood, taken at baseline. In nucleotides, the CDR3 is TGCGCCAGCAGCTTGGCCCTCCCGGGACAGGGCGATACGCAGTATTTT. This sequence encodes CASSLALPGQGDTQYF.